This T cell receptor (beta chain) is drawn from a study of T cell changes during pregnancy in multiple sclerosis. Sequencing was performed with immunoSEQ multiplex PCR; in TCRdb, only in-frame clones are kept and a portion is missing. Among 30,000 to 35,000 clones listed, around 90% were seen once. The CDR3 sequence is 15 residues long. V dropped 5 bases and J dropped 4 bases, with 14 bases sitting between them. Germline V gives CDR1 SGHTA, CDR2 FQGNSA. This sample comprised CD4+ T cells from peripheral blood mononuclear cells, obtained in the third trimester of pregnancy. The chain combines TRBV7-2 with TRBJ1-4, with D unresolved. This sequence originates from a female donor in good health, enrolled as a control in a pregnancy study. The CDR3 here is CASSRLGSGNEKLFF. The CDR3, as DNA: TGTGCCAGCAGCCGCCTCGGGTCCGGTAATGAAAAACTGTTTTTT.